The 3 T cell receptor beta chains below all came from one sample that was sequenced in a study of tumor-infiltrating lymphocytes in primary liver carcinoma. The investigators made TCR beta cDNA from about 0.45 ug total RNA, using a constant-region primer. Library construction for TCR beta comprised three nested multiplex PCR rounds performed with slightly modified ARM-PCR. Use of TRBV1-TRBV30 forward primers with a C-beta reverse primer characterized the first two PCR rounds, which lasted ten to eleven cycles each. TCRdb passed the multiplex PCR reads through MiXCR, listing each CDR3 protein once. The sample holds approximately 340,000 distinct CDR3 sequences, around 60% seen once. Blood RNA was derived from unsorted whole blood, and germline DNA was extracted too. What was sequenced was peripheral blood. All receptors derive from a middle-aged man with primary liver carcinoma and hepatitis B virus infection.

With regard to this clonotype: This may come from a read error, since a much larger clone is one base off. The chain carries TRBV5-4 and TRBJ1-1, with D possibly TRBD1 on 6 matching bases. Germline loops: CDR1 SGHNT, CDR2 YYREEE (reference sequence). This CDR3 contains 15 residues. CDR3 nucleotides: TGTGCCAGCAGCCCACAAACAGGGTTGAACATTGAAGCTTTCTTT. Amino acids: CASSPQTGLNIEAFF.

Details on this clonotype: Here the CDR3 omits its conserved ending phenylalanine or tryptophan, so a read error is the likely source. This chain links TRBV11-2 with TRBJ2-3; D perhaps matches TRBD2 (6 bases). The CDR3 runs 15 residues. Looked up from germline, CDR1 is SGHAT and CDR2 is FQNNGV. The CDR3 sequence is CAGSLGSGSTDTQYL. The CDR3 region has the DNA TGTGCCGGCAGCTTAGGGAGCGGGAGCACAGATACGCAGTATCTT.

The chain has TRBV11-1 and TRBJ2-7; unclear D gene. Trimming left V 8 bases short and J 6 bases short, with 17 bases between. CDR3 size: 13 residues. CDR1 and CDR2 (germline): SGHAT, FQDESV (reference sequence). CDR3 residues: CASGLGYVGEQYF. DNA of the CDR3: TGTGCCAGCGGCCTGGGCTATGTGGGCGAGCAGTACTTC.